The text below deals with one T cell receptor (beta chain). What it binds is not known. The data derive from a study of CD8+ T cells in alopecia areata. Following extraction, RNA underwent reverse transcription to cDNA, which served as the sequencing template. Profiling relied on immunoSEQ multiplex PCR, and the TCRdb table lists in-frame clones only, not all of them. In the table there are about 120,000 clones, about 47% of which are singletons. Collected material from alopecia areata patients comprised lesional scalp punch biopsies and peripheral blood. Sorting of PBMCs yielded the CD4+ and CD8+ T cells. The V and J ends lost 0 bases and 6 bases respectively, with 17 bases between them. The CDR3 runs to 15 residues. Germline values: CDR1 GTSNPN, CDR2 SVGIG (reference sequence). Study results and caveats: Clonality was higher in lesional than normal scalp, especially in alopecia totalis/universalis. Scalp data also include sequences from resident alphabeta T cells of normal skin.

This chain joins TRBV30 and TRBJ2-5; unclear D gene. The origin of this receptor is a human donor with alopecia areata. The sequences come from CD8+ T cells sorted from blood, collected at week 0. CDR3 coding DNA: TGTGCCTGGAGTGTACCCCCCATAGGGCGGAAGACCCAGTACTTC. This encodes CAWSVPPIGRKTQYF. The entire variable domain, with the rest obtained from reference TRBV30 and TRBJ2-5, is as follows: SQTIHQWPATLVQPVGSPLSLECTVEGTSNPNLYWYRQAAGRGLQLLFYSVGIGQISSEVPQNLSASRPQDRQFILSSKKLLLSDSGFYLCAWSVPPIGRKTQYFGPGTRLLVL.